One sample yielded the 10 T cell receptor beta chains listed below, sequenced in a study of graft-versus-host responses after intestinal transplantation. Method: immunoSEQ multiplex PCR; TCRdb's copy keeps in-frame clones and lacks some. The table lists 99,000 or so clones, 86% of them singletons. The sample was PBMCs, taken 255 days after intestinal transplant. The receptors were gathered from a human patient who received an intestinal transplant, so some T cells may come from the graft donor.

The rearrangement links TRBV5-6 to TRBJ2-3; D might be TRBD2 (6 bases). With 6 bases removed from V and 2 bases from J, the gap between germline ends came to 19 bases. The germline gives CDR1 SGHDT, CDR2 YYEEEE. The CDR3 totals 16 residues. CDR3 bases: TGTGCCAGCAAGGGGAGGCCCGTTAAGGACACAGATACGCAGTATTTT. Protein product: CASKGRPVKDTDTQYF.

The gene calls are TRBV6-1 and TRBJ2-6; no definite D call. Germline V gene data show CDR1 as MNHNS and CDR2 as SASEGT. There are 18 residues in the CDR3. Trimming left V 1 base short and J 0 bases short, with 13 bases between. The CDR3 reads CASSEGRKRSSGANVLTF. The CDR3 DNA reads TGTGCCAGCAGTGAAGGCAGGAAGCGATCCTCTGGGGCCAACGTCCTGACTTTC.

This clone was seen a handful of times. The rearrangement uses TRBV7-3 and TRBJ2-2, with D hard to call. The CDR3 is 13 residues long. Germline loops: CDR1 SGHTA, CDR2 FQGTGA. Trimming took off 5 bases at V and 4 bases at J, with 8 bases between the two ends. The chain's CDR3 is CASSPTSTGELFF. Here the CDR3 DNA reads TGTGCCAGCAGCCCTACCTCCACCGGGGAGCTGTTTTTT.

V and J are TRBV20-1 and TRBJ2-5, with TRBD2 identical over 7 bases. From germline, CDR1 is DFQATT and CDR2 SNEGSKA (reference sequence). Trimming at V came to 7 bases and at J to 3 bases, leaving 2 bases not matched to a gene. The length of the CDR3 is 11 residues. CDR3 in DNA: TGCAGTGGGGCGGGGGAAGAGACCCAGTACTTC. As protein: CSGAGEETQYF.

The chain joins TRBV9 to TRBJ2-7, with unresolved D. Trimming removed 7 bases from V and 3 bases from J, with 14 bases in between. The CDR3 runs to 13 residues. Germline CDR1 and CDR2: SGDLS and YYNGEE. CDR3: CASGKGGVYEQYF. For the CDR3, the DNA is TGTGCCAGCGGCAAGGGTGGGGTCTACGAGCAGTACTTC.

The chain recombines TRBV7-9 with TRBJ2-4; D is ambiguous. V was clipped by 5 bases and J by 4 bases, with 9 bases between them. The CDR3 has 13 amino acids. Germline V gene data show CDR1 as SEHNR and CDR2 as FQNEAQ (reference sequence). CDR3 residues: CASSPRIKNIQYF. The CDR3 DNA follows: TGTGCCAGCAGCCCACGGATAAAAAACATTCAGTACTTC.

The chain links TRBV2 to TRBJ1-6, with D possibly matching TRBD1 (6 bases). Trimming stripped 1 base from V and 13 bases from J, with 11 bases between. The CDR3 extends over 13 amino acids. Germline loops: CDR1 SNHLY, CDR2 FYNNEI. The CDR3 DNA follows: TGTGCCAGCAGTGAAGGGACAGATTTCCCCCTCCACTTT. This encodes CASSEGTDFPLHF.

This clone was detected only once. The chain links TRBV13 to TRBJ1-5; D not certain. The length of the CDR3 is 17 residues. Germline CDR1 reads PRHDT; CDR2 reads FYEKMQ (reference sequence). V gave up 5 bases and J gave up 2 bases, with 19 bases separating them. The CDR3 DNA follows: TGTGCCAGCAGCCAAAACAGAGGAGCCGGCGGCAATCAGCCCCAGCATTTT. It codes for CASSQNRGAGGNQPQHF. Full variable domain (missing parts from reference TRBV13 and TRBJ1-5): AAGVIQSPRHLIKEKRETATLKCYPIPRHDTVYWYQQGPGQDPQFLISFYEKMQSDKGSIPDRFSAQQFSDYHSELNMSSLELGDSALYFCASSQNRGAGGNQPQHFGDGTRLSIL.

V usage is TRBV5-1 and J usage is TRBJ2-5; unclear D gene. With 4 bases removed from V and 2 bases from J, the gap between germline ends came to 3 bases. Germline values: CDR1 SGHRS, CDR2 YFSETQ. This CDR3 has 11 amino acids. CDR3 in amino acids: CASSDQETQYF. CDR3 DNA sequence: TGCGCCAGCAGCGATCAAGAGACCCAGTACTTC.

In DNA form, the CDR3 reads TGTGCCAGCAGCCAAAGAGCGGGAGGGCCGAGAGATACGCAGTATTTT. This sequence encodes CASSQRAGGPRDTQYF. The rearrangement uses TRBV9 and TRBJ2-3, with TRBD2 identical over 10 bases. The J segment lost 5 bases and the V segment lost 4 bases, leaving 10 bases of the junction unmatched. The germline V gene encodes CDR1 SGDLS and CDR2 YYNGEE. The CDR3 spans 16 residues.